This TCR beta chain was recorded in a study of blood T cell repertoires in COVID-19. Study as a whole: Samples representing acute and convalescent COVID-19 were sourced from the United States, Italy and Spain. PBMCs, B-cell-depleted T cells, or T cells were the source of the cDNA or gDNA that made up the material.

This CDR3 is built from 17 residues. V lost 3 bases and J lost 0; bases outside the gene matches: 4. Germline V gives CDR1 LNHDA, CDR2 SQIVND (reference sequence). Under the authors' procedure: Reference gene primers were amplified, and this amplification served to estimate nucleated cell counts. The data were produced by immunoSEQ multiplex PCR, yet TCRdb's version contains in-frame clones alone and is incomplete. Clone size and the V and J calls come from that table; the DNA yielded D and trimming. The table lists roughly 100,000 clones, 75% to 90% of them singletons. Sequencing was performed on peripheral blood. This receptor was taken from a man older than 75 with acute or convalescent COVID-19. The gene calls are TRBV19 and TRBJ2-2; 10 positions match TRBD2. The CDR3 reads CASSMGGLAANTGELFF. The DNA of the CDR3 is TGTGCCAGTAGTATGGGAGGACTAGCGGCGAACACCGGGGAGCTGTTTTTT.